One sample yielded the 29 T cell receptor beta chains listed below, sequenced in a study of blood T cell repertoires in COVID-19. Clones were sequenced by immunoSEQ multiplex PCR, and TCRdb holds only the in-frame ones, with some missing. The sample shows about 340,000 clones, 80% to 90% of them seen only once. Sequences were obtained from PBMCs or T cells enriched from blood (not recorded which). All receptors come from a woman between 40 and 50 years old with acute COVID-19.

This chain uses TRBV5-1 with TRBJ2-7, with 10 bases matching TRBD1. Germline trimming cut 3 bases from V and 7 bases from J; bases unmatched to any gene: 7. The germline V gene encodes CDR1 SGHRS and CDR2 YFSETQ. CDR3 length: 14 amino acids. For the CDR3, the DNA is TGCGCCAGCAGCTCCCCGACAGGGGGCGATGAGCAGTACTTC. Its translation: CASSSPTGGDEQYF.

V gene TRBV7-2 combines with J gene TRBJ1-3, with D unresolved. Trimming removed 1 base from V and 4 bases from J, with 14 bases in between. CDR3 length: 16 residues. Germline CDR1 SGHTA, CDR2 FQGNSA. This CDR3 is CASSLGSGWLGNTIYF. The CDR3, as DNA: TGTGCCAGCAGCTTAGGGTCGGGGTGGTTGGGAAACACCATATATTTT.

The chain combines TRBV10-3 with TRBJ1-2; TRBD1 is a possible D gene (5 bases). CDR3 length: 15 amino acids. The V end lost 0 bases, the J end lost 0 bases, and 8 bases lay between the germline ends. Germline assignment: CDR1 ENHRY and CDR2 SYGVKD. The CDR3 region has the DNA TGTGCCATCAGTGAGTCGCAGACAGCTAACTATGGCTACACCTTC. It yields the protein CAISESQTANYGYTF.

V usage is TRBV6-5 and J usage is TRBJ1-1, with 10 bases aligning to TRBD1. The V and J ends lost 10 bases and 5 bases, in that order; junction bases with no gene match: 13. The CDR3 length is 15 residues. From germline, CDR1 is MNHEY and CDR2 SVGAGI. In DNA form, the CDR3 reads TGTGCCACAACAGACAGGGGGCGTTCGGAAACTGAAGCTTTCTTT. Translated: CATTDRGRSETEAFF.

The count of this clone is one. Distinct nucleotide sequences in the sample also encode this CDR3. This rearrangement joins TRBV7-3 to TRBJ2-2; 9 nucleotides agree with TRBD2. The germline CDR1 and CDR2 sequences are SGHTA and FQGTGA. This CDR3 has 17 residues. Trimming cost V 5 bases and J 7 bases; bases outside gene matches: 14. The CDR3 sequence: CASSPPGAGGSFGELFF. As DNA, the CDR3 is TGTGCCAGCAGCCCCCCCGGGGCGGGGGGGTCATTCGGGGAGCTGTTTTTT.

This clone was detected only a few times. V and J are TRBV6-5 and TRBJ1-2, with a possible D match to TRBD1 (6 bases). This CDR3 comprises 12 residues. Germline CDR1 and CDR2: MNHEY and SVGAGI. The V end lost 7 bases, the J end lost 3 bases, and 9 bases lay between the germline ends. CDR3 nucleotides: TGTGCCAGCACAGGGGATGACTATGGCTACACCTTC. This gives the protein CASTGDDYGYTF.

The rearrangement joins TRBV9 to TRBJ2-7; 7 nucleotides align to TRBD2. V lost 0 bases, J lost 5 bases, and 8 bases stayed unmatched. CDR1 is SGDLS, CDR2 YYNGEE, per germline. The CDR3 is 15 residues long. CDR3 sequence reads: CASSVGAGEGNEQYF. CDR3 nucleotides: TGTGCCAGCAGCGTAGGCGCGGGGGAGGGGAACGAGCAGTACTTC.

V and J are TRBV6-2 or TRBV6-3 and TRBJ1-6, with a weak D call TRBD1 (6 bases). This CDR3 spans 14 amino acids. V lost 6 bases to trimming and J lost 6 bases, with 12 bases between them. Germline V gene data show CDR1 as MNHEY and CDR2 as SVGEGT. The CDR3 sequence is CASSTGKINSPLHF. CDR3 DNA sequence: TGTGCCAGCAGCACAGGGAAAATTAATTCACCCCTCCACTTT.

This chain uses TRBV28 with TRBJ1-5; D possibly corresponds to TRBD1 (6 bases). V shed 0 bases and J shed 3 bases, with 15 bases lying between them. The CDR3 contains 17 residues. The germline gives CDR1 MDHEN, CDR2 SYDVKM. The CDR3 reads CASSLWEDRKANQPQHF. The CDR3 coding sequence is TGTGCCAGCAGTTTATGGGAAGACAGGAAAGCCAATCAGCCCCAGCATTTT.

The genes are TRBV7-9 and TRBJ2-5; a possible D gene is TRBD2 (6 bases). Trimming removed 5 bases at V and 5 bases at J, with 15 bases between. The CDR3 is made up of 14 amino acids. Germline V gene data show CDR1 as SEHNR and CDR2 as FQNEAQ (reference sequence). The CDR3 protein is CASSIRRGLETQYF. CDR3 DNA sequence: TGTGCCAGCAGCATTAGGAGGGGTCTGGAGACCCAGTACTTC. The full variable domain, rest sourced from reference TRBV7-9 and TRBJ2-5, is DTGVSQNPRHKITKRGQNVTFRCDPISEHNRLYWYRQTLGQGPEFLTYFQNEAQLEKSRLLSDRFSAERPKGSFSTLEIQRTEQGDSAMYLCASSIRRGLETQYFGPGTRLLVL.

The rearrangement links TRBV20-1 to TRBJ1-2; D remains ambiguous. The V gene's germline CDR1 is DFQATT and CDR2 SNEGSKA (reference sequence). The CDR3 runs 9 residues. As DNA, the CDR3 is TGCAGCACTAACTATGGCTACACCTTC. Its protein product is CSTNYGYTF.

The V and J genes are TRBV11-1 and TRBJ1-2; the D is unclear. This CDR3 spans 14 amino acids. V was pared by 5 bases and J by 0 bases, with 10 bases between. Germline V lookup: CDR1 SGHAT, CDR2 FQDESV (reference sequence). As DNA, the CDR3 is TGTGCCAGCAGCGTACCAGGATCTAACTATGGCTACACCTTC. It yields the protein CASSVPGSNYGYTF.

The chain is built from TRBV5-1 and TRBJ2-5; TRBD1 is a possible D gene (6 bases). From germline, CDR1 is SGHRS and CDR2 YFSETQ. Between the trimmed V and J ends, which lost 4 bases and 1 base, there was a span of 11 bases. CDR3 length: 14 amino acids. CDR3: CASSTQGPQETQYF. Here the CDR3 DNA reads TGCGCCAGCAGCACCCAGGGGCCCCAAGAGACCCAGTACTTC.

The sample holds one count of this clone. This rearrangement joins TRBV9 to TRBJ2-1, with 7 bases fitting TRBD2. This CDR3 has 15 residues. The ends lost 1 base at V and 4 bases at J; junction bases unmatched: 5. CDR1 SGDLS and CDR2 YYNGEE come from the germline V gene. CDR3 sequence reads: CASSVSGSGYNEQFF. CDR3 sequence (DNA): TGTGCCAGCAGCGTATCTGGTAGCGGGTACAATGAGCAGTTCTTC.

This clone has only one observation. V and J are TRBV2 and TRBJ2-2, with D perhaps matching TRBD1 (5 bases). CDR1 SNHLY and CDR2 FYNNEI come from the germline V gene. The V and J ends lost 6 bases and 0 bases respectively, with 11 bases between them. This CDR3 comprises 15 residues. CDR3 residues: CASSGGQPNTGELFF. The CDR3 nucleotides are TGTGCCAGCAGCGGCGGACAACCGAACACCGGGGAGCTGTTTTTT.

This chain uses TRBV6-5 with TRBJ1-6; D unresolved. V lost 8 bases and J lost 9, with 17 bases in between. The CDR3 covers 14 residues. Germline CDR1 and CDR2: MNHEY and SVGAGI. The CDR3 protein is CASGRKAEFSPLHF. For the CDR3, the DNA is TGTGCCAGCGGGCGAAAGGCAGAATTTTCACCCCTCCACTTT.

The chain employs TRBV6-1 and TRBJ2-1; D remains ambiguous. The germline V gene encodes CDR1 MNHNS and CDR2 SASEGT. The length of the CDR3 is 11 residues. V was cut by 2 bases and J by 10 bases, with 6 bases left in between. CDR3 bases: TGTGCCAGCAGTGAACCAGTGGAGCAGTTCTTC. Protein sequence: CASSEPVEQFF.

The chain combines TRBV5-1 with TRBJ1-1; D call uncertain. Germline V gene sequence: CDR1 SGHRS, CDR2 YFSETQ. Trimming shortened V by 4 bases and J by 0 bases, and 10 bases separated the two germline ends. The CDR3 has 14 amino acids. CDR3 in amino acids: CASSPEEMNTEAFF. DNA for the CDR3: TGCGCCAGCAGCCCAGAGGAAATGAACACTGAAGCTTTCTTT. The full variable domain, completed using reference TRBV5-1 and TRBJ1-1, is KAGVTQTPRYLIKTRGQQVTLSCSPISGHRSVSWYQQTPGQGLQFLFEYFSETQRNKGNFPGRFSGRQFSNSRSEMNVSTLELGDSALYLCASSPEEMNTEAFFGQGTRLTVV.

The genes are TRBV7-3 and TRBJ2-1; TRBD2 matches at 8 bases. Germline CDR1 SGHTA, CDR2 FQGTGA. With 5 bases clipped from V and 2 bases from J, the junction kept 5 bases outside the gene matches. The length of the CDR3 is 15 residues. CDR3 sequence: CASSHFGGAYNEQFF. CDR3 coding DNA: TGTGCCAGCAGCCATTTCGGGGGGGCCTACAATGAGCAGTTCTTC.

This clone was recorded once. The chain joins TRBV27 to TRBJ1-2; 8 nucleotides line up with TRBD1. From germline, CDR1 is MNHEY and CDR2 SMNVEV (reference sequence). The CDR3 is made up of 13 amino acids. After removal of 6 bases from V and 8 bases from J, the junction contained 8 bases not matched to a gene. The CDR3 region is CASSPGTGVGYTF. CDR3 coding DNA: TGTGCCAGCAGCCCCGGGACAGGCGTAGGCTACACCTTC.

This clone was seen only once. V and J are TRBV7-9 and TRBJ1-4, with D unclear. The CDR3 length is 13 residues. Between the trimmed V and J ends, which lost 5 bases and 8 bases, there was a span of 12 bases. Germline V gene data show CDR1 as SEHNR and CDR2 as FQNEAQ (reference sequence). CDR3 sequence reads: CASSRGREEKLFF. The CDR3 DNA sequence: TGTGCCAGCAGCCGAGGGCGGGAGGAAAAACTGTTTTTT. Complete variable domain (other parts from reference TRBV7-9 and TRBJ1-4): DTGVSQNPRHKITKRGQNVTFRCDPISEHNRLYWYRQTLGQGPEFLTYFQNEAQLEKSRLLSDRFSAERPKGSFSTLEIQRTEQGDSAMYLCASSRGREEKLFFGSGTQLSVL.

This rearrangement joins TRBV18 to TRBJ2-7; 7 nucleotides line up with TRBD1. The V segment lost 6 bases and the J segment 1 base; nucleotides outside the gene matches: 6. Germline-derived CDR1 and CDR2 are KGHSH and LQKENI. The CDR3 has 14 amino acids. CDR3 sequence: CASSDRTGSYEQYF. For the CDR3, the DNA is TGTGCCAGCTCTGACCGGACAGGATCCTACGAGCAGTACTTC.

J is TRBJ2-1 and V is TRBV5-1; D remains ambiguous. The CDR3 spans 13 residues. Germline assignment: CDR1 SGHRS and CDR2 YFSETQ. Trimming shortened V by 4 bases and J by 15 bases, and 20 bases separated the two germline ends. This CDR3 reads CASSLNEPSIPFF. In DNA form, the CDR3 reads TGCGCCAGCAGCCTCAATGAGCCATCGATTCCGTTCTTC. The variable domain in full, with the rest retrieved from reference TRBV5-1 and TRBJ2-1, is KAGVTQTPRYLIKTRGQQVTLSCSPISGHRSVSWYQQTPGQGLQFLFEYFSETQRNKGNFPGRFSGRQFSNSRSEMNVSTLELGDSALYLCASSLNEPSIPFFGPGTRLTVL.

This CDR3 reads CASSSTATGGGKNIQYF. CDR3 bases: TGTGCCAGCAGTTCTACAGCGACAGGGGGCGGAAAAAACATTCAGTACTTC. The rearrangement joins TRBV28 to TRBJ2-4, with 10 bases lining up with TRBD1. Looked up from germline, CDR1 is MDHEN and CDR2 is SYDVKM. Trimming took 4 bases from V and 4 from J; bases not matched to a gene: 10. The CDR3 totals 17 residues.

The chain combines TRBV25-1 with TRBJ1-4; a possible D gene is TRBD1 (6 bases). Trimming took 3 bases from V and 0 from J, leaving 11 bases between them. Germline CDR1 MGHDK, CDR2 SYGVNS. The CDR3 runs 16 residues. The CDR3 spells CASSDPPGATNEKLFF. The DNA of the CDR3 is TGTGCCAGCAGTGACCCCCCAGGGGCAACTAATGAAAAACTGTTTTTT.

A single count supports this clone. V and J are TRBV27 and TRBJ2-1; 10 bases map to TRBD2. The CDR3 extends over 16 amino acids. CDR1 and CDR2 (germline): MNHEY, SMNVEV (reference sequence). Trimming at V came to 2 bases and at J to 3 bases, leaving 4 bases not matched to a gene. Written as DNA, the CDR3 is TGTGCCAGCAGTTTAAGGACTAGCGGATTCTACAATGAGCAGTTCTTC. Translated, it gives CASSLRTSGFYNEQFF.

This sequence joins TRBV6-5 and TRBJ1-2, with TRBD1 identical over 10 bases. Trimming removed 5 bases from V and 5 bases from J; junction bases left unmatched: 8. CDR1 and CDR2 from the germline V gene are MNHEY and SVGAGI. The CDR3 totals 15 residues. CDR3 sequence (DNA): TGTGCCAGCAGTCCACGGGACAGGGGTGAATATGGCTACACCTTC. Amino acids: CASSPRDRGEYGYTF.

CDR3 in amino acids: CASSLVGQGTETQYF. For the CDR3, the DNA is TGTGCCAGCAGCTTAGTGGGCCAGGGCACAGAGACCCAGTACTTC. The genes are TRBV7-2 and TRBJ2-5, with D maybe TRBD1 (5 bases). V was shortened by 1 base and J by 4 bases, with 13 bases between the two germline ends. CDR3 length: 15 residues. Germline V gene sequence: CDR1 SGHTA, CDR2 FQGNSA.

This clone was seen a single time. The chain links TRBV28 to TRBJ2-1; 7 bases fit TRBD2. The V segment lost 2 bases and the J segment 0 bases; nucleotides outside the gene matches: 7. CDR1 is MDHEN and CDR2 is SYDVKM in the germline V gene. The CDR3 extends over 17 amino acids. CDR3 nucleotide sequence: TGTGCCAGCAGTTTAGATCGGACGGGGGGCTCCTACAATGAGCAGTTCTTC. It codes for CASSLDRTGGSYNEQFF.